One sample yielded the 5 T cell receptor beta chains listed below, sequenced in a study of tissue T cells after allogeneic stem cell transplantation. Assay: immunoSEQ multiplex PCR; the TCRdb copy retains only in-frame clones and omits some. The data hold 8,500 to 10,000 clones, with roughly 56% observed a single time. Sequenced material: tissue from the jejunum, taken at autopsy. The receptors come from a female donor over 55 with lung cancer.

The chain is built from TRBV3-1 (or the pseudogene TRBV3-2) and TRBJ1-2; 9 bases agree with TRBD1. Germline CDR1 LGHDT, CDR2 YNNKEL (reference sequence). The CDR3 runs 15 residues. V shed 5 bases and J 4 bases; nucleotides not matched to a gene: 8. CDR3 coding DNA: TGTGCCAGCAGCAAACAGGGGGCGCTGGGCTATGGCTACACCTTC. The encoded protein is CASSKQGALGYGYTF.

A few counts support this clone. This rearrangement joins TRBV20-1 to TRBJ2-3, with D perhaps TRBD1 (6 bases). Germline CDR1 is DFQATT and CDR2 is SNEGSKA (reference sequence). V was trimmed by 3 bases and J by 10 bases, leaving 11 bases between them. The CDR3 extends over 11 amino acids. CDR3 in amino acids: CSASIQGPQYF. The CDR3 nucleotides read TGCAGTGCTAGCATACAGGGTCCGCAGTATTTT.

This clone was picked up a small number of times. The chain has TRBV12-5 and TRBJ2-3; D is undetermined. Germline-derived CDR1 and CDR2 are LGHNT and FRNRAP. The CDR3 loop spans 15 amino acids. V was trimmed by 1 base and J by 0 bases, leaving 8 bases between them. CDR3 coding DNA: TGTGCTAGTGGTTTGGCTCTCCCTAGCACAGATACGCAGTATTTT. This encodes CASGLALPSTDTQYF.

The rearrangement uses TRBV6-1 and TRBJ1-5, with D hard to call. The CDR3 loop spans 16 amino acids. Germline V gene data show CDR1 as MNHNS and CDR2 as SASEGT. Trimming cost V 2 bases and J 0 bases, with 11 bases left between them. The CDR3 reads CASSERREYSNQPQHF. For the CDR3, the DNA is TGTGCCAGCAGTGAAAGAAGAGAGTATAGCAATCAGCCCCAGCATTTT.

The rearrangement links TRBV18 to TRBJ2-5; D unclear. CDR3 length equals 13 residues. Germline V gene data show CDR1 as KGHSH and CDR2 as LQKENI. Trimming took 2 bases from V and 2 from J, leaving 6 bases between them. The CDR3 sequence: CASSPDRQETQYF. Here the CDR3 DNA reads TGTGCCAGCTCACCAGACCGTCAAGAGACCCAGTACTTC.